This is a list of T cell receptor beta chains from one sample in a study of cytomegalovirus exposure and HLA in healthy donors. TCRdb keeps only in-frame clones here, not all; method: immunoSEQ multiplex PCR. Of about 150,000 clones listed, around 80% are singletons. Sequencing was done on a sample of PBMCs. The receptors were gathered from a man aged 25 to 40 in good health and CMV-seropositive. Both conserved end residues are part of each CDR3. D genes are given only for firm matches. Rows give clone size only sometimes, using once, few, many, or a class for an expanded clone.

J | size | V | D | DNA | CDR3
TRBJ1-1 | . | TRBV7-9 | . | TGTGCCAGCAACCCTTTTAGGAGCACTGAAGCTTTCTTT | CASNPFRSTEAFF
TRBJ2-7 | . | TRBV5-1 | TRBD1 | TGCGCCAGCAGCGAGGGACAGGGGGCTTACGAGCAGTACTTC | CASSEGQGAYEQYF
TRBJ2-2 | . | TRBV5-4 | TRBD1 | TGTGCCAGCAGCTTGAAGACAGGGTCGAACACCGGGGAGCTGTTTTTT | CASSLKTGSNTGELFF
TRBJ2-7 | . | TRBV11-2 | . | TGTGCCAGCAGCAGCGACCTTCAACTACGCGAGCAGTACTTC | CASSSDLQLREQYF
TRBJ2-7 | . | TRBV2 | . | TGTGCCAGCAGTGAATACGGCGGCACTAAGTCCTACGAGCAGTACTTC | CASSEYGGTKSYEQYF
TRBJ2-7 | . | TRBV7-2 | TRBD1 | TGTGCCAGCAGCTTGGGACAGGCAACCTACGAGCAGTACTTC | CASSLGQATYEQYF
TRBJ1-2 | . | TRBV2 | . | TGTGCCAGCACTAAGGAGACAGTCTTCAACTATGGCTACACCTTC | CASTKETVFNYGYTF
TRBJ2-3 | . | TRBV28 | TRBD1 | TGTGCCAGCATCTCTCCGACAGGGGGAACAGATACGCAGTATTTT | CASISPTGGTDTQYF
TRBJ2-3 | few | TRBV28 | TRBD2 | TGTGCCAGCAGGCCCACAGCGGGGGGAGGTGGAGATACGCAGTATTTT | CASRPTAGGGGDTQYF
TRBJ2-1 | . | TRBV2 | TRBD2 | TGTGCCAGCAGTGAACGGAGCGGGATTAGTAATGAGCAGTTCTTC | CASSERSGISNEQFF
TRBJ2-5 | . | TRBV7-9 | TRBD2 | TGTGCCAGCAGCTTGGGACTAGGGGCAATCGAGACCCAGTACTTC | CASSLGLGAIETQYF
TRBJ2-7 | once | TRBV5-1 | TRBD1 | TGCGCCAGCAGCTTGGTAGACAGGGGAGGAGAGCAGTACTTC | CASSLVDRGGEQYF
TRBJ2-1 | . | TRBV27 | . | TGTGCCAGCAGTCCACTATCCGGAAATGAGCAGTTCTTC | CASSPLSGNEQFF
TRBJ2-5 | . | TRBV19 | TRBD2 | TGTGCCAGTAGTATAGGGAGGGGGACTAGCGGGAGTCAAGAGACCCAGTACTTC | CASSIGRGTSGSQETQYF
TRBJ2-2 | once | TRBV5-4 | . | TGTGCCAGCAGCTTACCAGGGGTGAACACCGGGGAGCTGTTTTTT | CASSLPGVNTGELFF
TRBJ2-7 | . | TRBV7-9 | TRBD2 | TGTGCCAGCAGCACAGGACTAGCGGGAGGGCAAGAGCAGTACTTC | CASSTGLAGGQEQYF
TRBJ2-1 | . | TRBV7-9 | TRBD2 | TGTGCCAGCACCCCCGGGACTAACTATCGGAATGAGCAGTTCTTC | CASTPGTNYRNEQFF
TRBJ2-7 | . | TRBV11-2 | TRBD2 | TGTGCCAGCAGCTTAGGGCTAGCGGTTTCCTACGAGCAGTACTTC | CASSLGLAVSYEQYF
TRBJ1-4 | . | TRBV5-6 | TRBD1 | TGTGCCAGCAGCCAGACAGGGGGCGTCACTAATGAAAAACTGTTTTTT | CASSQTGGVTNEKLFF
TRBJ2-1 | . | TRBV28 | . | TGTGCCAGCAGTTTATTAGCGATGAGCTCCTACAATGAGCAGTTCTTC | CASSLLAMSSYNEQFF
TRBJ2-3 | . | TRBV7-9 | . | TGTGCCAGCGGGGGCGCAGATACGCAGTATTTT | CASGGADTQYF
TRBJ2-7 | . | TRBV5-1 | TRBD2 | TGCGCCAGCAGCTCCGCTAGCGGGAGCTCCTACGAGCAGTACTTC | CASSSASGSSYEQYF
TRBJ2-2 | once | TRBV29-1 | . | TGCAGCGTTGACGACAGGAACACCGGGGAGCTGTTTTTT | CSVDDRNTGELFF
TRBJ1-5 | once | TRBV5-6 | . | TGTGCCAGCAGCTTGTTCCTGTCAGGCCTCGGCAATCAGCCCCAGCATTTT | CASSLFLSGLGNQPQHF
TRBJ1-5 | . | TRBV7-2 | TRBD1 | TGTGCCAGCAGCTTAGCCGGGACAGGGTATCAGCCCCAGCATTTT | CASSLAGTGYQPQHF
TRBJ2-7 | . | TRBV27 | . | TGTGCCAGCAGTTTAGTGTGGACAGGGTATGGGGGGGAGTACTTC | CASSLVWTGYGGEYF
TRBJ1-4 | . | TRBV6-5 | TRBD1 | TGTGCCAGCAGTTTCCACAGGGGCACGGCTAATGAAAAACTGTTTTTT | CASSFHRGTANEKLFF
TRBJ1-1 | . | TRBV19 | . | TGTGCCAGTAGTATACAGGGGAACACTGAAGCTTTCTTT | CASSIQGNTEAFF
TRBJ1-1 | . | TRBV27 | . | TGTGCCAGCAGTGACCAGGGGATCATGAACACTGAAGCTTTCTTT | CASSDQGIMNTEAFF
TRBJ1-6 | . | TRBV19 | TRBD1 | TGTGCCAGTAGTCCTAGGGGGCTCGGCTCACCCCTCCACTTT | CASSPRGLGSPLHF
TRBJ2-7 | . | TRBV15 | . | TGTGCCACCAGCAGAGATAGGGCAGGGAGGCACGAGCAGTACTTC | CATSRDRAGRHEQYF